These T cell receptor beta chains were read from a single sample in a study of vaccination effects on CD4 cells after COVID-19. Clones were read by immunoSEQ multiplex PCR, and TCRdb kept only the in-frame ones, dropping some. Among tens of thousands of clones listed, approximately 77% were seen once. These TCRs' antigens remain unknown. The sample in question was CD4+ T cells from PBMCs cultured with HCoV-NL63 spike peptides, obtained before COVID-19 vaccination. Receptors originate from a human donor who received a COVID-19 vaccine. Each CDR3 is given with its conserved first and last residue. A D gene is named only where the DNA matches it firmly. Not every row has a clone size; where given, it reads once, few, many or a size class.

clone_size j_call d_call v_call cdr3_nt cdr3_aa
. TRBJ2-1 . TRBV29-1 TGCAGCACAGACAGGTCCCCCTCAAGCTCCTACAATGAGCAGTTCTTC CSTDRSPSSSYNEQFF
few TRBJ1-2 . TRBV4-2 TGTGCCAGCAGCCAAGATGTGCACGGAGCGCATCATGGCTACACCTTC CASSQDVHGAHHGYTF
. TRBJ2-7 . TRBV6-1 TGTGCCAGCAGTGAAGCGGGACCTACCTACGAGCAGTACTTC CASSEAGPTYEQYF
few TRBJ1-5 . TRBV28 TGTGCCAGCAGTTTAGGTATCCGTGGCAATCAGCCCCAGCATTTT CASSLGIRGNQPQHF
. TRBJ1-1 . TRBV6-1 TGTGCCAGCAGTGAACAGGGTTCGAACACTGAAGCTTTCTTT CASSEQGSNTEAFF
. TRBJ1-3 . TRBV12-5 TGTGCTAGTGGTATCCCTCCCCAGGGCCACTCTGGAAACACCATATATTTT CASGIPPQGHSGNTIYF
. TRBJ2-3 . TRBV6-5 TGTGCCAGCAACCTACAGGGCGCTAGCACAGATACGCAGTATTTT CASNLQGASTDTQYF
medium-sized TRBJ2-1 . TRBV10-3 TGTGCCATCAGCCAGGTAGCCCCCAATGAGCAGTTCTTC CAISQVAPNEQFF
. TRBJ2-2 TRBD1 TRBV18 TGTGCCAGCTCACCAATTCCCGGGACAGGGGTCGGGGAGCTGTTTTTT CASSPIPGTGVGELFF
few TRBJ1-2 . TRBV19 TGTGCCAGTACCAATCAAGCCCCGGGGTCCTATGGCTACACCTTC CASTNQAPGSYGYTF
. TRBJ2-7 . TRBV2 TGTGCCAGCAGCGAATCTTTGCAGGTCCTCCGGACACTTGCCTACGAGCAGTACTTC CASSESLQVLRTLAYEQYF
. TRBJ1-2 TRBD1 TRBV7-2 TGTGCCAGCAGCAACCGGGACAGGGGAAACTATGGCTACACCTTC CASSNRDRGNYGYTF
few TRBJ1-2 . TRBV2 TGTGCCAGCACCCGGGACCTCTATGGCTACACCTTC CASTRDLYGYTF
. TRBJ2-2 . TRBV6-2/TRBV6-3 TGTGCCAGCAGCCACGGGCCCGGGGAGCTGTTTTTT CASSHGPGELFF
few TRBJ2-2 . TRBV7-3 TGTGCCAGCAGCTTAGGACCCACCGGGGAGCTGTTTTTT CASSLGPTGELFF
few TRBJ1-1 . TRBV4-1 TGCGCCAGCAGCCAAGATGTCAGGAACACTGAAGCTTTCTTT CASSQDVRNTEAFF
. TRBJ1-1 . TRBV4-1 TGCGCCAGCAGCCAAGATCGGGGAGGAACTGAAGCTTTCTTT CASSQDRGGTEAFF
. TRBJ2-7 . TRBV14 TGTGCCAGCAGCCAGCAACTAGGATCCGAGCAGTACTTC CASSQQLGSEQYF
. TRBJ1-2 . TRBV18 TGTGCCAGCTCAGGACCCTCGAGGATAGACACCTTC CASSGPSRIDTF
. TRBJ1-6 . TRBV12-3/TRBV12-4 TGTGCCAGCAGCGTAACCTATAATTCACCCCTCCACTTT CASSVTYNSPLHF